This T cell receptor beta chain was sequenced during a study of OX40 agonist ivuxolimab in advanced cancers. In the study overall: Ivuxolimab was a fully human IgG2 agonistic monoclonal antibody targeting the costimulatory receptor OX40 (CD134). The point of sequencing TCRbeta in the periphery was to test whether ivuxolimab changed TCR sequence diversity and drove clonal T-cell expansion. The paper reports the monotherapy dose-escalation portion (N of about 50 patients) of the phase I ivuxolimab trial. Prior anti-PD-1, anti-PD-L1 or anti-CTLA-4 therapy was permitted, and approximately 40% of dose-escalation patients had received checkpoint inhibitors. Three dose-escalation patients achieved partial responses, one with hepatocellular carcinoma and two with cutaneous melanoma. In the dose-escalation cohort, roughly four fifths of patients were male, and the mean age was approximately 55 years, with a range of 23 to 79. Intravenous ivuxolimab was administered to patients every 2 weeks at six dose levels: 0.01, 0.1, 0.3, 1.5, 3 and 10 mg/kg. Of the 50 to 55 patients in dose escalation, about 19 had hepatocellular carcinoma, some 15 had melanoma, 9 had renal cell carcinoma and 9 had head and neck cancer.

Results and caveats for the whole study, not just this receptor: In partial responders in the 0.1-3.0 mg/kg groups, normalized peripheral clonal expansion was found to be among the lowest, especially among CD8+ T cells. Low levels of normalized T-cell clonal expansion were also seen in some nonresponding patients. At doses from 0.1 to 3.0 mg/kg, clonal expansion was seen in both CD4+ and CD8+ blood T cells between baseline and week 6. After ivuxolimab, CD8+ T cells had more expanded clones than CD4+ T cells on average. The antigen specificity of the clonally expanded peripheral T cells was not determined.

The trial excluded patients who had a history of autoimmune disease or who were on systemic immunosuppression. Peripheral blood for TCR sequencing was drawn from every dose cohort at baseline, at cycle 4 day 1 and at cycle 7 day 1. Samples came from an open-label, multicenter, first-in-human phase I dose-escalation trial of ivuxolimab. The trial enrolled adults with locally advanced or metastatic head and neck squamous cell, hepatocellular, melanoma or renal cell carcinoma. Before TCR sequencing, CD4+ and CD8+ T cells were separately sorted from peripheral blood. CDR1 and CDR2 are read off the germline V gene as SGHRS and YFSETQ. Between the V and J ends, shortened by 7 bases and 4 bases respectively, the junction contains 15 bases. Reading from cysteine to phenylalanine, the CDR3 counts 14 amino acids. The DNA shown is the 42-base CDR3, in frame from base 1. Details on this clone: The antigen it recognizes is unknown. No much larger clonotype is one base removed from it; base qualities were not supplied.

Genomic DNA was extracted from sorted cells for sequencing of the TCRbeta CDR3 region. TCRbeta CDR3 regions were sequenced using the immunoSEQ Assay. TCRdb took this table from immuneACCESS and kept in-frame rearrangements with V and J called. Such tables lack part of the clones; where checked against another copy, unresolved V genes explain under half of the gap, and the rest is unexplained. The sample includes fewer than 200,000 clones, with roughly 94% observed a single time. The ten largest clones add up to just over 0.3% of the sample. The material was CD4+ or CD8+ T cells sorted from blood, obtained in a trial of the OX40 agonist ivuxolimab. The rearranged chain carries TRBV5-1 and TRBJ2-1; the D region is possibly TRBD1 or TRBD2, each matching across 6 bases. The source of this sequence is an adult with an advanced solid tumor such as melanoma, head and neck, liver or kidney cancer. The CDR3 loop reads CASSLRGRYNEQFF. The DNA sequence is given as TGCGCCAGCTCCCTACGGGGGCGATACAATGAGCAGTTCTTC.